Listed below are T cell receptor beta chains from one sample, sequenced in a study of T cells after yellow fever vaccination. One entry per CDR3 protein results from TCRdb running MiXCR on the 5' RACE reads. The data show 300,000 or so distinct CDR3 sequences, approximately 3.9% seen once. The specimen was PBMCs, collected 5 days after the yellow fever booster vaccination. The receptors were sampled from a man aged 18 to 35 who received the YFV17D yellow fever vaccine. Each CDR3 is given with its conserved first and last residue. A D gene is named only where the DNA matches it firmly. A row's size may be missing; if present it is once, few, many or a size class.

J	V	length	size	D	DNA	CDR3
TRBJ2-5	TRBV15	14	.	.	TGTGCCACCAGCAGACCGGACGGCCAAGAGACCCAGTACTTC	CATSRPDGQETQYF
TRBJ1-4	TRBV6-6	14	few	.	TGTGCCAGCAGTTGGGGGGTTCCGGGTGGAAAACTGTTTTTT	CASSWGVPGGKLFF
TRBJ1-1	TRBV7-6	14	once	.	TGTGCCAGCAGCTCCAGGCCCGGGACTACTGAAGCTTTCTTT	CASSSRPGTTEAFF
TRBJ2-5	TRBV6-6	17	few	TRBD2	TGTGCCAGCAGTCCTTACTCTGGACTAGCGGGGAAAGAGACCCAGTACTTC	CASSPYSGLAGKETQYF
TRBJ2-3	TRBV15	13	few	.	TGTGCCACCAGGGAACAGGGCACAGATACGCAGTATTTT	CATREQGTDTQYF
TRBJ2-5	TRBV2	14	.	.	TGTGCCAGCAATGAACAGGGCACCCAAGAGACCCAGTACTTC	CASNEQGTQETQYF
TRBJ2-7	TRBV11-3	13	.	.	TGTGCCAGCAGCCCGGGACACTCCTACGAGCAGTACTTC	CASSPGHSYEQYF
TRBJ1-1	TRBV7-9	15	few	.	TGTGCCAGCAGCTTCCTAATCTTGGCGAACACTGAAGCTTTCTTT	CASSFLILANTEAFF
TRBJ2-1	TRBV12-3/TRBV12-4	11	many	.	TGTGCCAGCAGTTTCTACGATGAGCAGTTCTTC	CASSFYDEQFF
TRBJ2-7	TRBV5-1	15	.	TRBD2	TGCGCCAGCAGCTTGAGAGGGAGGGAATCCTACGAGCAGTACTTC	CASSLRGRESYEQYF
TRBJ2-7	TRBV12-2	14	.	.	TGTGCAAGTCGCCTTCCGGCACAGCCCCACGAGCAGTACTTC	CASRLPAQPHEQYF
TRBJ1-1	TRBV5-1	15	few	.	TGCGCCAGCAGCAAAGGGACGGGTGAAAGAACGGAAGCTTTCTTT	CASSKGTGERTEAFF
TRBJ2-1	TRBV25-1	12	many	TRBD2	TGTGCCTTCTACGGTGGGGGGGTTGAGCAGTTCTTC	CAFYGGGVEQFF
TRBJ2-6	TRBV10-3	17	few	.	TGTGCCATCAGGTCTCCGGGACGGCTCTCTGGGGCCAACGTCCTGACTTTC	CAIRSPGRLSGANVLTF
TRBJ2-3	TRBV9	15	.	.	TGTGCCAGCAGCGTAGCTTGGGGGCGCACAGATACGCAGTATTTT	CASSVAWGRTDTQYF
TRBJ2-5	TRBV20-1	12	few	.	TGCAGTGCTAGATGGCACCAAGAGACCCAGTACTTC	CSARWHQETQYF
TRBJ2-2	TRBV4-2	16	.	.	TGTGCCAGCAGCCAAGAGTCGTCAACTCAACCCGGGGAGCTGTTTTTT	CASSQESSTQPGELFF
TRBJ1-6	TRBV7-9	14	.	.	TGTGCCAGCACCTCTACGGGAGGTCAGGCATCCCTCCACTTT	CASTSTGGQASLHF
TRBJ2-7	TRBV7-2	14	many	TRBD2	TGTGCCAGCAGCTATAGCGGGGGGGAGTACGAGCAGTACTTC	CASSYSGGEYEQYF
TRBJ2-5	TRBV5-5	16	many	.	TGTGCCAGCAGCTCGGTGACAGAGGTGGATCAAGAGACCCAGTACTTC	CASSSVTEVDQETQYF
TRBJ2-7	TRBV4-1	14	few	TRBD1	TGCGCCAGCCGACCGACAGGGGGCAAATACGAGCAGTACTTC	CASRPTGGKYEQYF
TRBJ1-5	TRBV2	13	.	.	TGTGCCAGCACTCTCCAGTGGGGTCAGCCCCAGCATTTT	CASTLQWGQPQHF
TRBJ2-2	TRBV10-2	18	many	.	TGCGCCAGCAGGCTCCCCCCCAGGGGACTTCGCCCCACCGGGGAGCTGTTTTTT	CASRLPPRGLRPTGELFF
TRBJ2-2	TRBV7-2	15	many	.	TGTGCCAGCAGCGTTTTGACGCCGAACACCGGGGAGCTGTTTTTT	CASSVLTPNTGELFF
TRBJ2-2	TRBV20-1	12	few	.	TGCAGTGCTAGAGATGGGTCGGAGAGTCTGTTTTTT	CSARDGSESLFF